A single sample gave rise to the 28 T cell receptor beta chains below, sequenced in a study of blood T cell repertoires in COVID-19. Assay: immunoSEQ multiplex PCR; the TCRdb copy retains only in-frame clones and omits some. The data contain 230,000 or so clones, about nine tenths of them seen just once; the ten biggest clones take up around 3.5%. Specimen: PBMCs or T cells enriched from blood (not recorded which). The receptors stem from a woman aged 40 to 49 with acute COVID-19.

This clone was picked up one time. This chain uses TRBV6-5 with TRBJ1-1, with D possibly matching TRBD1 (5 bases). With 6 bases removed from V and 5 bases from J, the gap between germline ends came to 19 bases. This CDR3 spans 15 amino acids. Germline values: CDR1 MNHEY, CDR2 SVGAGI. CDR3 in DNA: TGTGCCAGCAGCCGGGGGTCCGGGGGGTCAACTGAAGCTTTCTTT. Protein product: CASSRGSGGSTEAFF.

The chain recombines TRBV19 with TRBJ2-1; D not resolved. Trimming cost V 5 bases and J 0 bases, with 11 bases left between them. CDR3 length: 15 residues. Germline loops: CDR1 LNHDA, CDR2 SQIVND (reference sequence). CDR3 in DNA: TGTGCCAGTAGTCACGGTAGCAGCTCCTACAATGAGCAGTTCTTC. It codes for CASSHGSSSYNEQFF.

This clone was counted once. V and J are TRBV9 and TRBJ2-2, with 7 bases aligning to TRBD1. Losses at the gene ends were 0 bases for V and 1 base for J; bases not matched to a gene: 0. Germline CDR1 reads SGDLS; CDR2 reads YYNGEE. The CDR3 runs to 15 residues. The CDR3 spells CASSVGQGNTGELFF. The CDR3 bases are TGTGCCAGCAGCGTAGGACAGGGGAACACCGGGGAGCTGTTTTTT. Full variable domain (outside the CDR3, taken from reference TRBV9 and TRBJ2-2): DSGVTQTPKHLITATGQRVTLRCSPRSGDLSVYWYQQSLDQGLQFLIQYYNGEERAKGNILERFSAQQFPDLHSELNLSSLELGDSALYFCASSVGQGNTGELFFGEGSRLTVL.

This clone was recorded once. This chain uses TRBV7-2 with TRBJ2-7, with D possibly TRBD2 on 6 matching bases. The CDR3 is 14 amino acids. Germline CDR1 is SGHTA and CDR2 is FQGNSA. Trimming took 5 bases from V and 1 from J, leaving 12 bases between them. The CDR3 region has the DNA TGTGCCAGCAGCCCGAGCGGACTATCCTACGAGCAGTACTTC. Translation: CASSPSGLSYEQYF.

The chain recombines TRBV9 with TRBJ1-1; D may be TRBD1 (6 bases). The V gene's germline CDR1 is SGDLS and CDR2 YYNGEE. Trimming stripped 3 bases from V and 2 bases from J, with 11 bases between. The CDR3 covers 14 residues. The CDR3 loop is CASSAPGVNTEAFF. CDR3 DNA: TGTGCCAGCAGCGCCCCAGGGGTTAACACTGAAGCTTTCTTT.

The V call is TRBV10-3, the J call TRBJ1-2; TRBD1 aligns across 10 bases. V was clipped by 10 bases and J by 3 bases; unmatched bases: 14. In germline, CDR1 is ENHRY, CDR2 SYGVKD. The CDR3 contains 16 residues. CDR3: CATATGGASGYYGYTF. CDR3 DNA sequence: TGTGCCACCGCGACAGGGGGCGCCTCCGGGTACTATGGCTACACCTTC.

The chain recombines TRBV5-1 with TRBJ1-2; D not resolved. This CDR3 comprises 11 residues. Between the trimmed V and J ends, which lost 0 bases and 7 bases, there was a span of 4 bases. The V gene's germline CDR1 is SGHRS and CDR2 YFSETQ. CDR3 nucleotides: TGCGCCAGCAGCTTGGGGCTTGGCTACACCTTC. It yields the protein CASSLGLGYTF.

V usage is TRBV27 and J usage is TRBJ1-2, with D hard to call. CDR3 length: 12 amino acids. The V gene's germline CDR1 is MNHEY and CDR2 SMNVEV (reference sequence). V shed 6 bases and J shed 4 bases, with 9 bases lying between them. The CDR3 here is CASRRGRYGYTF. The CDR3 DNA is TGTGCCAGCAGGCGGGGTCGCTATGGCTACACCTTC.

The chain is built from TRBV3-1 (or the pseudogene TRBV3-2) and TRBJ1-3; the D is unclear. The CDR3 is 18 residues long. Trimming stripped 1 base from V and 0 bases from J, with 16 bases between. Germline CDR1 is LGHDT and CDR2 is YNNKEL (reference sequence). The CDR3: CASSQAPLAGNSGNTIYF. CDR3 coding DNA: TGTGCCAGCAGCCAAGCTCCCCTTGCGGGCAACTCTGGAAACACCATATATTTT.

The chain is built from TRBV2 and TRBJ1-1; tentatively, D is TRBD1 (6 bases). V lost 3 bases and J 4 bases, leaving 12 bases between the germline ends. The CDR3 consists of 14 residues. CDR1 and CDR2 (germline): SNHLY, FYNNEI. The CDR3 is CASSERGGTTEAFF. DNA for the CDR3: TGTGCCAGCAGTGAGAGGGGGGGGACCACTGAAGCTTTCTTT.

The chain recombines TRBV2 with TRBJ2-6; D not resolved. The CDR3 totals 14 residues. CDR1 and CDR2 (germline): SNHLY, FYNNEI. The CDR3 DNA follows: TGTGCAAGCCCAAGCGACTCTGGGGCCAACGTCCTGACTTTC. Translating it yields CASPSDSGANVLTF.

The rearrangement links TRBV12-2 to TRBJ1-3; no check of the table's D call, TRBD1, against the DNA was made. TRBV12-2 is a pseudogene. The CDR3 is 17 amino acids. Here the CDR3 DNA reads TGTGCAAGTCGCCCGCGTGATGGGGGCAAATCTGGAAACACCATATATTTT. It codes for CASRPRDGGKSGNTIYF.

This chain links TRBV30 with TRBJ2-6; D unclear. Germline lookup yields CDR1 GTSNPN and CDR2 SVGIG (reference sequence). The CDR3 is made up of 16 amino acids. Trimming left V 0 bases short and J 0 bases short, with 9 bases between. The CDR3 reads CAWSVTVPSGANVLTF. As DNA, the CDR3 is TGTGCCTGGAGTGTCACAGTCCCCTCTGGGGCCAACGTCCTGACTTTC.

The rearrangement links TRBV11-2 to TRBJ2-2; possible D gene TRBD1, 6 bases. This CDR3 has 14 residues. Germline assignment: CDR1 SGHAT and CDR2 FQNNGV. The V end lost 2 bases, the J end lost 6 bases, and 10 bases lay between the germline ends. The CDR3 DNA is TGTGCCAGCAGCTTAATAACAGGGCCCGGGGAGCTGTTTTTT. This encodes CASSLITGPGELFF.

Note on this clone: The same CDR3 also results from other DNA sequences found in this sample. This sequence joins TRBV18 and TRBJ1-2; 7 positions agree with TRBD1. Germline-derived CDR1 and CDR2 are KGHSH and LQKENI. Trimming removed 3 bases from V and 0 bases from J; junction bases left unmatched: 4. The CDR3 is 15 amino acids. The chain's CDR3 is CASSPGQATNYGYTF. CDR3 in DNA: TGTGCCAGCTCACCCGGACAGGCTACTAACTATGGCTACACCTTC.

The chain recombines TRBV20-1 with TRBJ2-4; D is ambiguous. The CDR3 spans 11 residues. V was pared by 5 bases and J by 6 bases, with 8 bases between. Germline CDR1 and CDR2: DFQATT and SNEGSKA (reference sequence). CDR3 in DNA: TGCAGTGCTCCAAGTAGAAACATTCAGTACTTC. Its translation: CSAPSRNIQYF.

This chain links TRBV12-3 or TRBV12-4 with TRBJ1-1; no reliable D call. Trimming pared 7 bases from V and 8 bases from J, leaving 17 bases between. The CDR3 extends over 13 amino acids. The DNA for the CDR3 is TGTGCCAGCACCTCGTATGGTCCCAGGGAAGCTTTCTTT. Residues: CASTSYGPREAFF.

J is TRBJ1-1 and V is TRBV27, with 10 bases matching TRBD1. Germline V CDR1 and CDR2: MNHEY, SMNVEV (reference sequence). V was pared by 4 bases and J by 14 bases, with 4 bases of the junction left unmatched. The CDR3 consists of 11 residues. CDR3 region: CASSSGTGAFF. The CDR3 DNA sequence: TGTGCCAGCAGTTCGGGGACAGGGGCCTTCTTT.

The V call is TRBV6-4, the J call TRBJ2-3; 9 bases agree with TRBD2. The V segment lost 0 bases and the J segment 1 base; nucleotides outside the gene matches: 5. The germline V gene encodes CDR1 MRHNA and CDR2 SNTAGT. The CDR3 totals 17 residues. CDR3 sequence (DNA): TGTGCCAGCAGTGACTCGGCGGGGGGGCAGGGCACAGATACGCAGTATTTT. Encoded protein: CASSDSAGGQGTDTQYF.

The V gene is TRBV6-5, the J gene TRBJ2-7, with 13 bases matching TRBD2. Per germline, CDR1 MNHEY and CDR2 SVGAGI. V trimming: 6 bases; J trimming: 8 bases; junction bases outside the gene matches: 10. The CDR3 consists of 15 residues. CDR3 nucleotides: TGTGCCAGCAGGGACTGGACTAGCGGGGGTGCGAAGCAGTACGTC. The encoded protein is CASRDWTSGGAKQYV.

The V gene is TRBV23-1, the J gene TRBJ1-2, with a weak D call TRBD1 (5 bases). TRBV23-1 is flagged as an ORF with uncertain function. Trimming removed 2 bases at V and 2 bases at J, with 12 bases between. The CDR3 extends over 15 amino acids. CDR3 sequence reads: CASSQMRGKNYGYTF. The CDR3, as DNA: TGCGCCAGCAGTCAAATGCGGGGGAAGAACTATGGCTACACCTTC.

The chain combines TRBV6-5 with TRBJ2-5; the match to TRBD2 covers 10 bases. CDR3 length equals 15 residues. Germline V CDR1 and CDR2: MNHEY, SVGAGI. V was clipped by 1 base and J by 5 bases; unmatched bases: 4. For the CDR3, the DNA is TGTGCCAGCAGTTACTTGGGTAGCGGGGGGGAGACCCAGTACTTC. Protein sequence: CASSYLGSGGETQYF.

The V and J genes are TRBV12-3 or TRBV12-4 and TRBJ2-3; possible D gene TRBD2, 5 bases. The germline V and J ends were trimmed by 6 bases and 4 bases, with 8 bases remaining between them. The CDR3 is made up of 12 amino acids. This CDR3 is CASRQLADTQYF. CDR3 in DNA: TGTGCCAGCAGGCAACTAGCAGATACGCAGTATTTT.

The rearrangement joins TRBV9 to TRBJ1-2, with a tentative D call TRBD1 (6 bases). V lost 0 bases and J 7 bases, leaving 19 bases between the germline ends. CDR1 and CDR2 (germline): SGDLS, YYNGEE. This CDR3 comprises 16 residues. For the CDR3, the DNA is TGTGCCAGCAGCGTAGCTACGGCACCCGTGGACAGTGGCTACACCTTC. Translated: CASSVATAPVDSGYTF.

As DNA, the CDR3 is TGTGCCAGCTCACAACAAGGGGGACCGAATGAGCAGTTCTTC. Translation: CASSQQGGPNEQFF. The chain joins TRBV18 to TRBJ2-1, with a weak D call TRBD1 (6 bases). V dropped 4 bases and J dropped 7 bases, with 14 bases sitting between them. The length of the CDR3 is 14 residues. The germline gives CDR1 KGHSH, CDR2 LQKENI.

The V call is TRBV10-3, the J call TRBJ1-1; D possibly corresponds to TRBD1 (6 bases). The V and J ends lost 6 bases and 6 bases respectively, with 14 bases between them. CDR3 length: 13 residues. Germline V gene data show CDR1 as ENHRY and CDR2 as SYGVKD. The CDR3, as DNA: TGTGCCATCAGAGAACAGGGCCGACCTGAAGCTTTCTTT. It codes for CAIREQGRPEAFF.

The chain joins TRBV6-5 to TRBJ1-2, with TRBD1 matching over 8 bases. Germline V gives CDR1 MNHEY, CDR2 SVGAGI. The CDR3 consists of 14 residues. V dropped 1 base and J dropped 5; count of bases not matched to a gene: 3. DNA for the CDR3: TGTGCCAGCAGTTACTTGACAGGGGAATATGGCTACACCTTC. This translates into CASSYLTGEYGYTF.

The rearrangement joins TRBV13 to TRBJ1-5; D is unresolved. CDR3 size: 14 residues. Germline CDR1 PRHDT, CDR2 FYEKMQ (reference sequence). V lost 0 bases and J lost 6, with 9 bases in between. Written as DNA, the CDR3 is TGTGCCAGCAGCTTAGGCGGGGTAGGTCAGCCCCAGCATTTT. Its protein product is CASSLGGVGQPQHF.